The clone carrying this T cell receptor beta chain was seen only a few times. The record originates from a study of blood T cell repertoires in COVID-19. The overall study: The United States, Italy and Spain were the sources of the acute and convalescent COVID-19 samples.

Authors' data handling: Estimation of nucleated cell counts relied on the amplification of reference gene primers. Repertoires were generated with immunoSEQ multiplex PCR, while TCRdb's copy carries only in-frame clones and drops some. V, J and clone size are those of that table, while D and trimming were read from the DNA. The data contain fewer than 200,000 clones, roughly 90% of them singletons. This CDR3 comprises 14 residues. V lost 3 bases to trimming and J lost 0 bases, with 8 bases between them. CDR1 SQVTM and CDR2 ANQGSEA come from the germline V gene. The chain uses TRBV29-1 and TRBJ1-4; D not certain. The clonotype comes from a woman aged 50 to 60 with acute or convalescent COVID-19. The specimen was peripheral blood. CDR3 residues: CSVEAPATNEKLFF. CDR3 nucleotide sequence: TGCAGCGTTGAGGCCCCAGCAACTAATGAAAAACTGTTTTTT.